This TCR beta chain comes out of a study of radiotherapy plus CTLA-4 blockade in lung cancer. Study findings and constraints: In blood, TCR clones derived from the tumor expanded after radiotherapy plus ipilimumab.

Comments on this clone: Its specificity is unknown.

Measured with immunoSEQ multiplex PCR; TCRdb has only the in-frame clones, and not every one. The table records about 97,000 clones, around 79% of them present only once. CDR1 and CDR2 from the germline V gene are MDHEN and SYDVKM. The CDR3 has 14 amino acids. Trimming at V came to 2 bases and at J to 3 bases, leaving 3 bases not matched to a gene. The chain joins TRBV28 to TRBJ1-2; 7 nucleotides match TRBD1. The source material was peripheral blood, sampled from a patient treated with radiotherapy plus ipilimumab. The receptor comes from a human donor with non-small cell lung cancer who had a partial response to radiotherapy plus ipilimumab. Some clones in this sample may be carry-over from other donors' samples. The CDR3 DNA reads TGTGCCAGCAGTTTAACAGGGGAGGACTATGGCTACACCTTC. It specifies CASSLTGEDYGYTF.